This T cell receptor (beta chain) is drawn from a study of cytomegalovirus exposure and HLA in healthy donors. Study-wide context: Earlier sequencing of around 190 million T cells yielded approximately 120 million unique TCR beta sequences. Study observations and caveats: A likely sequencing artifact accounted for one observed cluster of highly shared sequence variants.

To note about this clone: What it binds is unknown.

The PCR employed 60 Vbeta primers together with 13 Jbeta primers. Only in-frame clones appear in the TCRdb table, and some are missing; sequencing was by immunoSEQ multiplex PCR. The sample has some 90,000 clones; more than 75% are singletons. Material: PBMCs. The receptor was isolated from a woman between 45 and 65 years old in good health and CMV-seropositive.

The CDR3 DNA is TGTGCCAGCAGCCAGACAGGGGGCGTCTACAATGAGCAGTTCTTC. Its protein product is CASSQTGGVYNEQFF. This sequence joins TRBV5-4 and TRBJ2-1, with 10 bases aligning to TRBD1. This CDR3 region has 15 residues. The V and J ends lost 4 bases and 3 bases, in that order; junction bases with no gene match: 4. CDR1 SGHNT and CDR2 YYREEE come from the germline V gene (reference sequence).